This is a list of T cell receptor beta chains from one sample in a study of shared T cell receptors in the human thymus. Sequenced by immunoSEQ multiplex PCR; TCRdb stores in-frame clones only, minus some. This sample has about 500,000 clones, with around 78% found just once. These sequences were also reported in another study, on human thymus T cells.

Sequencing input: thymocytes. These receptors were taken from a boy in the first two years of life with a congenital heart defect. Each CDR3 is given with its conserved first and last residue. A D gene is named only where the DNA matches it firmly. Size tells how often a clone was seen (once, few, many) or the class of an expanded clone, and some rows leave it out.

CDR3aa: CASSQDEQGGLYGYTF
CDR3nt: TGCGCCAGCAGCCAAGATGAACAAGGGGGCCTTTATGGCTACACCTTC
v_gene: TRBV4-3
d_gene: TRBD1
abundance: -
j_gene: TRBJ1-2

CDR3aa: CASSRVVEETQYF
CDR3nt: TGTGCCAGCAGTCGGGTGGTTGAGGAGACCCAGTACTTC
v_gene: TRBV27
d_gene: -
abundance: -
j_gene: TRBJ2-5

CDR3aa: CASSPLHTGDSGNTIYF
CDR3nt: TGTGCCAGCAGCCCCTTACATACAGGGGACTCTGGAAACACCATATATTTT
v_gene: TRBV4-2
d_gene: TRBD1
abundance: -
j_gene: TRBJ1-3

CDR3aa: CASSEVGTSAGYEQYF
CDR3nt: TGTGCCAGCAGTGAAGTAGGGACTAGCGCGGGCTACGAGCAGTACTTC
v_gene: TRBV2
d_gene: TRBD2
abundance: -
j_gene: TRBJ2-7

CDR3aa: CASSLGETTYNEQFF
CDR3nt: TGTGCCAGCAGTTTGGGCGAGACCACCTACAATGAGCAGTTCTTC
v_gene: TRBV27
d_gene: -
abundance: -
j_gene: TRBJ2-1

CDR3aa: CASRGTGGGQPQHF
CDR3nt: TGTGCCAGCAGGGGGACAGGGGGTGGGCAGCCCCAGCATTTT
v_gene: TRBV27
d_gene: TRBD1
abundance: -
j_gene: TRBJ1-5

CDR3aa: CASSQEAQEPMNTEAFF
CDR3nt: TGTGCCAGCAGCCAAGAAGCACAGGAACCCATGAACACTGAAGCTTTCTTT
v_gene: TRBV14
d_gene: -
abundance: -
j_gene: TRBJ1-1

CDR3aa: CASRRTRQESSYNEQFF
CDR3nt: TGTGCCAGCAGGCGAACAAGACAGGAGAGCTCCTACAATGAGCAGTTCTTC
v_gene: TRBV27
d_gene: -
abundance: -
j_gene: TRBJ2-1

CDR3aa: CSVQGRENTEAFF
CDR3nt: TGCAGCGTTCAAGGACGGGAGAACACTGAAGCTTTCTTT
v_gene: TRBV29-1
d_gene: -
abundance: -
j_gene: TRBJ1-1

CDR3aa: CASSVRTGGTYEQYF
CDR3nt: TGCGCCAGCAGTGTAAGAACAGGGGGCACGTACGAGCAGTACTTC
v_gene: TRBV10-1
d_gene: TRBD1
abundance: few
j_gene: TRBJ2-7

CDR3aa: CATYTHWRDVGADTQYF
CDR3nt: TGTGCCACCTACACTCATTGGCGGGACGTGGGGGCAGATACGCAGTATTTT
v_gene: TRBV10-3
d_gene: -
abundance: once
j_gene: TRBJ2-3

CDR3aa: CSVEVTGFNPFYGYTF
CDR3nt: TGCAGCGTTGAGGTGACAGGCTTCAACCCGTTCTATGGCTACACCTTC
v_gene: TRBV29-1
d_gene: -
abundance: once
j_gene: TRBJ1-2

CDR3aa: CAWGGPSRDTQYF
CDR3nt: TGTGCCTGGGGGGGACCTAGCAGGGATACGCAGTATTTT
v_gene: TRBV28
d_gene: TRBD2
abundance: -
j_gene: TRBJ2-3

CDR3aa: CASSHRVNEQFF
CDR3nt: TGTGCCAGCAGTCACAGGGTTAATGAGCAGTTCTTC
v_gene: TRBV6-1
d_gene: -
abundance: -
j_gene: TRBJ2-1

CDR3aa: CASEKIGYGYTF
CDR3nt: TGTGCCAGCGAAAAGATCGGCTATGGCTACACCTTC
v_gene: TRBV5-5
d_gene: -
abundance: -
j_gene: TRBJ1-2

CDR3aa: CASSKGPMGVAGGGEQYF
CDR3nt: TGCGCCAGCAGTAAAGGCCCTATGGGGGTAGCGGGAGGAGGAGAGCAGTACTTC
v_gene: TRBV10-2
d_gene: TRBD2
abundance: -
j_gene: TRBJ2-7

CDR3aa: CASSAPPDRGTDNQPQHF
CDR3nt: TGTGCCAGTAGTGCACCGCCGGACAGGGGAACGGACAATCAGCCCCAGCATTTT
v_gene: TRBV19
d_gene: TRBD1
abundance: -
j_gene: TRBJ1-5

CDR3aa: CASSLDPRREYHEQFF
CDR3nt: TGCGCCAGCAGCTTGGATCCCAGGCGGGAGTATCATGAGCAGTTCTTC
v_gene: TRBV5-1
d_gene: TRBD2
abundance: -
j_gene: TRBJ2-1

CDR3aa: CASSPSGWVSYEQYF
CDR3nt: TGTGCCAGCAGCCCCAGCGGGTGGGTCTCCTACGAGCAGTACTTC
v_gene: TRBV28
d_gene: -
abundance: -
j_gene: TRBJ2-7

CDR3aa: CASSHPLQEPASTDTQYF
CDR3nt: TGTGCCAGCAGCCACCCTCTACAGGAGCCGGCTAGCACAGATACGCAGTATTTT
v_gene: TRBV5-6
d_gene: -
abundance: -
j_gene: TRBJ2-3

CDR3aa: CAWSWAASGELFF
CDR3nt: TGTGCCTGGAGTTGGGCTGCCTCGGGGGAGCTGTTTTTT
v_gene: TRBV30
d_gene: -
abundance: -
j_gene: TRBJ2-2

CDR3aa: CASSSTSGRPYNEQFF
CDR3nt: TGTGCCAGCAGCTCCACTAGCGGTCGCCCCTACAATGAGCAGTTCTTC
v_gene: TRBV7-3
d_gene: TRBD2
abundance: -
j_gene: TRBJ2-1

CDR3aa: CASGPDTRNTEAFF
CDR3nt: TGTGCTAGTGGCCCAGACACGAGGAACACTGAAGCTTTCTTT
v_gene: TRBV12-5
d_gene: -
abundance: -
j_gene: TRBJ1-1

CDR3aa: CASSELDREKSPSTDTQYF
CDR3nt: TGTGCCAGCAGTGAACTTGACAGGGAGAAGTCCCCGAGCACAGATACGCAGTATTTT
v_gene: TRBV6-1
d_gene: TRBD1
abundance: -
j_gene: TRBJ2-3

CDR3aa: CASRPSGRGLQETQYF
CDR3nt: TGTGCCAGCAGACCGAGCGGGAGAGGCCTCCAAGAGACCCAGTACTTC
v_gene: TRBV5-6
d_gene: TRBD2
abundance: -
j_gene: TRBJ2-5